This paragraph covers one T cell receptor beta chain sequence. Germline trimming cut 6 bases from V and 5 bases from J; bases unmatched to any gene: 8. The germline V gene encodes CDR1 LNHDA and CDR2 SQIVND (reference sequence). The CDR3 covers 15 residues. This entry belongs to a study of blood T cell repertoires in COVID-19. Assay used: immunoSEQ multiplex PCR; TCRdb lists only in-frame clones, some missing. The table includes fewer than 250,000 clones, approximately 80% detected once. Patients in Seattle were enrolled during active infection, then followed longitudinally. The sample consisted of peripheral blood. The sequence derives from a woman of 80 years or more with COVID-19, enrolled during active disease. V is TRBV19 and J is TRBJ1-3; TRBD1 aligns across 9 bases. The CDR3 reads CASRFSGTGRNTIYF. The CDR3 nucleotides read TGTGCCAGTAGGTTTTCCGGGACAGGGCGAAACACCATATATTTT.